A single sample gave rise to the 9 T cell receptor beta chains below, sequenced in a study of beta chain features in type 1 diabetes. Findings and limits, study-wide: For Type 1 diabetes patients, all four CD4+ subsets carried TCRB CDR3s that were moderately but significantly shorter.

Expressed TCRB transcripts were sequenced, since all the RNA that had been isolated was reverse transcribed. Clones were sequenced by immunoSEQ multiplex PCR, and TCRdb holds only the in-frame ones, with some missing. Counted here are about 710,000 clones, over 13% occurring once; the ten biggest clones make up nearly 0.04%. These receptors have no known antigen. The sample taken for sequencing was naive CD4+ T cells from blood. These receptors were obtained from a man between 18 and 35 years old with type 1 diabetes.

The V gene is TRBV7-2, the J gene TRBJ2-2; no clear D. Germline loops: CDR1 SGHTA, CDR2 FQGNSA. The CDR3 is 16 residues long. V was trimmed by 1 base and J by 2 bases, leaving 11 bases between them. This chain's CDR3 is CASSLVSGRNTGELFF. Here the CDR3 DNA reads TGTGCCAGCAGCTTAGTCTCGGGCAGAAACACCGGGGAGCTGTTTTTT.

Only a few counts were recorded for this clone. This chain connects TRBV6-1 to TRBJ1-6, with D possibly matching TRBD1 (5 bases). Germline V lookup: CDR1 MNHNS, CDR2 SASEGT. V lost 7 bases, J lost 7 bases, and 17 bases lay in between. The CDR3 is 15 amino acids. The CDR3 loop reads CASTSLGRSNSPLHF. CDR3 in DNA: TGTGCCAGCACCTCCTTGGGACGGTCCAATTCACCCCTCCACTTT.

This clone was detected only a few times. The V and J genes are TRBV6-6 and TRBJ1-2; TRBD1 might be the D (5 bases). Germline CDR1 and CDR2: MNHNY and SVGAGI (reference sequence). The ends were cut back, 5 bases at V and 8 bases at J, with 15 bases in the middle. This CDR3 is built from 13 residues. The CDR3 protein is CASSRSGPGGYTF. CDR3 nucleotides: TGTGCCAGCAGTCGTTCGGGACCCGGAGGCTACACCTTC.

The chain carries TRBV6-5 and TRBJ1-3; D gene unclear. Trimming removed 0 bases at V and 3 bases at J, with 6 bases between. This CDR3 has 14 amino acids. Germline lookup yields CDR1 MNHEY and CDR2 SVGAGI. CDR3 loop: CASSYSGSGNTIYF. The CDR3, as DNA: TGTGCCAGCAGTTACTCGGGGAGTGGAAACACCATATATTTT.

The V gene is TRBV28, the J gene TRBJ2-5; no clear D gene. There are 14 residues in the CDR3. Trimming took off 2 bases at V and 2 bases at J, with 9 bases between the two ends. Germline CDR1 MDHEN, CDR2 SYDVKM. CDR3 nucleotides: TGTGCCAGCAGTTTAAAGAGTCTACAAGAGACCCAGTACTTC. Residues: CASSLKSLQETQYF.

This clone was found a few times. The chain links TRBV4-1 to TRBJ2-1, with 8 nucleotides matching TRBD2. The length of the CDR3 is 14 residues. Germline V gene lookup returns CDR1 MGHRA and CDR2 YSYEKL. V lost 3 bases, J lost 8 bases, and 6 bases stayed unmatched. This CDR3 is CASSQTGLVDEQFF. The CDR3 coding sequence is TGCGCCAGCAGCCAGACGGGACTAGTCGATGAGCAGTTCTTC.

This clone showed up just a few times. J is TRBJ1-2 and V is TRBV30; D possibly corresponds to TRBD1 (6 bases). Germline assignment: CDR1 GTSNPN and CDR2 SVGIG (reference sequence). The length of the CDR3 is 15 residues. Trimming stripped 2 bases from V and 2 bases from J, with 15 bases between. This CDR3 is CAWSLSGALNYGYTF. In DNA, the CDR3 is TGTGCCTGGAGTCTATCGGGGGCCTTGAACTATGGCTACACCTTC.

This clone was seen a handful of times. The chain joins TRBV2 to TRBJ1-1; D gene uncertain. Germline lookup yields CDR1 SNHLY and CDR2 FYNNEI. Deletions cut 1 base from V and 3 bases from J, with 12 bases between. The CDR3 is made up of 15 amino acids. The CDR3: CASSEEWGSYTEAFF. For the CDR3, the DNA is TGTGCCAGCAGTGAAGAGTGGGGAAGTTACACTGAAGCTTTCTTT.

The CDR3 reads CASSLGRGMNTEAFF. The CDR3 DNA follows: TGCGCCAGCAGCCTGGGACGCGGGATGAACACTGAAGCTTTCTTT. The V call is TRBV4-3, the J call TRBJ1-1, with a tentative D call TRBD1 (5 bases). This CDR3 has 15 residues. Looked up from germline, CDR1 is LGHNA and CDR2 is YSLEER. V lost 4 bases to trimming and J lost 0 bases, with 12 bases between them.